These 8 T cell receptor beta chains were sequenced from one sample in a study of CD8 T cells in Susac syndrome. Random-hexamer reverse transcription was applied to roughly 0.45 to 1 ug RNA. MiXCR, applied by TCRdb to the immunoSEQ multiplex PCR reads, yields one record per CDR3 protein. Of under 90,000 distinct CDR3 sequences listed, about 93% are singletons. What was sequenced was CD4+ T cells from PBMCs. These receptors originate from a human donor with Susac syndrome.

This clonotype was seen a few times. The V and J genes are TRBV7-2 and TRBJ1-4, with D maybe TRBD1 (5 bases). Per the germline V gene, CDR1 is SGHTA and CDR2 is FQGNSA. The V end lost 3 bases, the J end lost 6 bases, and 11 bases lay between the germline ends. The CDR3 has 14 residues. The CDR3 sequence is CASSLGLRDEKLFF. Here the CDR3 DNA reads TGTGCCAGCAGCTTGGGACTGAGAGATGAAAAACTGTTTTTT.

V gene TRBV12-3 or TRBV12-4 combines with J gene TRBJ1-5; D is uncertain. The ends were cut back, 6 bases at V and 0 bases at J, with 12 bases in the middle. The CDR3 is 15 amino acids. CDR3 bases: TGTGCCAGCAGCAGAGATTTAGCTAGCAATCAGCCCCAGCATTTT. It yields the protein CASSRDLASNQPQHF.

As concerns this clonotype: At one boundary the junction diverges from the germline segment, which might be a read error. The chain uses TRBV7-7 and TRBJ2-3, with 9 bases lining up with TRBD2. The CDR3 runs to 15 residues. In germline, CDR1 is SSHAT, CDR2 FNYEAQ (reference sequence). The CDR3: CASSPGTSRADTQYF. The DNA for the CDR3 is TGTGCTAGCAGCCCCGGGACTAGCAGGGCAGATACGCAGTATTTT.

The gene calls are TRBV5-8 and TRBJ2-2; 8 nucleotides match TRBD2. Germline V lookup: CDR1 SGHTS, CDR2 YDEGEE. Trimming at V came to 4 bases and at J to 4 bases, leaving 9 bases not matched to a gene. The CDR3 length is 16 residues. Written as DNA, the CDR3 is TGTGCCAGCAGCACCTATAGCGGGATGGTCACCGGGGAGCTGTTTTTT. This gives the protein CASSTYSGMVTGELFF.

J is TRBJ1-5 and V is TRBV4-1; a weak D match, TRBD1 (5 bases). The germline V gene encodes CDR1 MGHRA and CDR2 YSYEKL. V lost 0 bases and J 5 bases, leaving 5 bases between the germline ends. This CDR3 contains 13 residues. The CDR3 protein is CASSQETDQPQHF. CDR3 bases: TGCGCCAGCAGCCAAGAGACAGATCAGCCCCAGCATTTT.

CDR3 sequence (DNA): TGTGCCAGCTCCCACCTTCAGAACCCCACCGGGGAGCTGTTTTTT. Translation: CASSHLQNPTGELFF. The rearrangement uses TRBV3-1 and TRBJ2-2; D not certain. The CDR3 runs 15 residues. Trimming cost V 8 bases and J 4 bases, with 17 bases left between them. Per germline, CDR1 LGHDT and CDR2 YNNKEL (reference sequence).

The J gene is TRBJ1-5, the V gene TRBV27, with 7 bases aligning to TRBD1. The CDR3 runs 15 residues. Germline loops: CDR1 MNHEY, CDR2 SMNVEV (reference sequence). After removal of 4 bases from V and 5 bases from J, the junction contained 8 bases not matched to a gene. CDR3 protein: CASSSGQPFYQPQHF. For the CDR3, the DNA is TGTGCCAGCAGTTCGGGACAGCCCTTTTATCAGCCCCAGCATTTT.

The chain has TRBV29-1 and TRBJ2-3; perhaps TRBD2 as D (6 bases). Germline V gene sequence: CDR1 SQVTM, CDR2 ANQGSEA. V lost 6 bases and J 5 bases, leaving 18 bases between the germline ends. The CDR3 runs to 14 residues. The chain's CDR3 is CSVPRGGAGDTQYF. For the CDR3, the DNA is TGCAGCGTCCCAAGGGGTGGAGCGGGAGATACGCAGTATTTT.